This TCR beta chain is drawn from a study of radiation and T cells in renal cell carcinoma. Time point of the sample: blood 4 weeks post-SBRT, at nephrectomy. Treatment meaning: 15 Gy SBRT to primary tumor, nephrectomy 4 weeks later. Nephrectomy followed 15 Gy stereotactic body radiation by 4 weeks. Study-wide results and limits: Baseline intratumoral clonotype presence is unknown without pretreatment biopsies.

Concerning this clone: Its antigen remains unidentified.

V lost 5 bases, J lost 4 bases, and 17 bases lay in between. The CDR3 consists of 15 residues. CDR1 and CDR2 (germline): MGHDK, SYGVNS. Data came from immunoSEQ multiplex PCR; TCRdb stores just in-frame clones and leaves some out. Of about 100,000 clones in the sample, 84% were seen once. The sequence was collected from a man in his fifties or sixties with renal cell carcinoma. V usage is TRBV25-1 and J usage is TRBJ2-5, with a weak D call TRBD2 (6 bases). This specimen consisted of blood, obtained from a patient whose treatment included radiotherapy and nephrectomy. CDR3 bases: TGTGCCAGCAGTTATACGGGGGATTTGGGAGAGACCCAGTACTTC. Residues: CASSYTGDLGETQYF.